The sequence of this TCR beta chain was determined in a study of cytomegalovirus exposure and HLA in healthy donors. Primers included in the PCR were 60 Vbeta and 13 Jbeta primers. The data were produced by immunoSEQ multiplex PCR, yet TCRdb's version contains in-frame clones alone and is incomplete. The sample has about 100,000 clones, roughly 71% seen once. Study-level results: Indistinguishability led to the exclusion of some V segments, TRBV6-2 and TRBV6-3 included. Reports showed the classifier diagnosing cytomegalovirus status with high specificity and sensitivity.

The CDR3 is 14 residues long. Trimming removed 2 bases from V and 2 bases from J, with 10 bases in between. Germline V lookup: CDR1 KGHSH, CDR2 LQKENI. This clone was seen only a few times. As yet, its antigen is unknown. Material: PBMCs. The chain joins TRBV18 to TRBJ2-7; D perhaps matches TRBD1 (6 bases). The TCR was taken from a woman aged 18-35 years in good health and CMV-seropositive. CDR3 DNA sequence: TGTGCCAGCTCACCATACCCAGGGGCCTACGAGCAGTACTTC. It translates to CASSPYPGAYEQYF.